This is a list of T cell receptor beta chains from one sample in a study of cytomegalovirus exposure and HLA in healthy donors. Generated by immunoSEQ multiplex PCR, the TCRdb table keeps only in-frame clones and is missing some. The profile shows around 200,000 clones, around 80% of them singletons. The sample taken for sequencing was PBMCs. The origin of the receptors is a woman aged 50 to 65 in good health and CMV-seronegative. Both conserved end residues are part of each CDR3. D genes are given only for firm matches. Clone size is given for some rows only: seen once, a few or many times, or a class if the clone is expanded.

D,J,V,size,CDR3,DNA
TRBD1,TRBJ1-5,TRBV18,-,CASSPPQGQGNQPQHF,TGTGCCAGCTCACCACCACAGGGGCAGGGCAATCAGCCCCAGCATTTT
-,TRBJ1-6,TRBV7-2,-,CASSLDVVFSYNSPLHF,TGTGCCAGCAGCTTAGATGTGGTATTCTCCTATAATTCCCCCCTCCACTTT
TRBD1,TRBJ1-2,TRBV6-1,-,CASSSDGTVNYGYTF,TGTGCCAGCAGTTCTGACGGGACAGTTAACTATGGCTACACCTTC
-,TRBJ2-2,TRBV28,-,CASSRSTGELFF,TGTGCCAGCAGTCGGAGCACCGGGGAGCTGTTTTTT
-,TRBJ2-6,TRBV29-1,-,CSVGTGRHSGANVLTF,TGCAGCGTTGGAACCGGGAGACACTCTGGGGCCAACGTCCTGACTTTC
TRBD2,TRBJ2-1,TRBV7-8,-,CASSPGTSGPGEQFF,TGTGCCAGCAGCCCCGGGACTAGCGGTCCGGGGGAGCAGTTCTTC
-,TRBJ1-3,TRBV25-1,-,CASSEKENTIYF,TGTGCCAGCAGTGAGAAGGAGAACACCATATATTTT
TRBD1,TRBJ1-2,TRBV30,once,CAWSDRGNYGYTF,TGTGCCTGGAGTGACAGGGGGAACTATGGCTACACCTTC
TRBD1,TRBJ1-2,TRBV4-3,few,CASSAGQGNYGYTF,TGCGCCAGCAGCGCGGGACAGGGTAACTATGGCTACACCTTC
-,TRBJ2-3,TRBV4-3,-,CASSQDPGSTADTQYF,TGCGCCAGCAGCCAAGACCCAGGGTCGACGGCAGATACGCAGTATTTT
-,TRBJ1-6,TRBV7-6,few,CASSLLRPSGSSYNSPLHF,TGTGCCAGCAGCTTACTCAGGCCCTCGGGGAGCTCCTATAATTCACCCCTCCACTTT
-,TRBJ1-2,TRBV5-4,-,CASSPGGSVYGYTF,TGTGCCAGCAGCCCGGGGGGCAGCGTCTATGGCTACACCTTC
-,TRBJ1-2,TRBV14,-,CASSQVFAGGYTF,TGTGCCAGCAGCCAAGTATTCGCCGGTGGCTACACCTTC
TRBD1,TRBJ2-7,TRBV19,once,CASSVKTGFSYEQYF,TGTGCCAGTAGTGTGAAGACAGGGTTCTCCTACGAGCAGTACTTC
TRBD1,TRBJ1-1,TRBV18,-,CASSSGQGRTEAFF,TGTGCCAGCTCATCCGGACAGGGGAGAACTGAAGCTTTCTTT
TRBD1,TRBJ1-2,TRBV5-1,-,CASSLLQGGDYGYTF,TGCGCCAGCAGCTTGTTGCAGGGGGGAGACTATGGCTACACCTTC
TRBD1,TRBJ1-6,TRBV7-9,-,CASTAQGSSYNSPLHF,TGTGCCAGCACCGCACAGGGGAGCTCCTATAATTCACCCCTCCACTTT
-,TRBJ1-5,TRBV19,few,CASIQQGNNQPQHF,TGTGCCAGTATCCAACAGGGTAACAATCAGCCCCAGCATTTT
-,TRBJ1-4,TRBV5-4,-,CASSLELGRGEKLFF,TGTGCCAGCAGCTTGGAGCTGGGTCGGGGTGAAAAACTGTTTTTT
TRBD1,TRBJ1-2,TRBV5-1,-,CASSVNRGPNYGYTF,TGCGCCAGCAGCGTAAACAGGGGACCTAACTATGGCTACACCTTC
TRBD1,TRBJ2-3,TRBV7-3,-,CASSRQTGTTDTQYF,TGTGCCAGCAGCCGTCAGACAGGGACCACAGATACGCAGTATTTT
-,TRBJ1-1,TRBV4-2,-,CASSQEQTTEAFF,TGTGCCAGCAGCCAAGAACAGACCACTGAAGCTTTCTTT
-,TRBJ2-1,TRBV7-9,-,CASSLIEVKFF,TGTGCCAGCAGCTTAATTGAGGTTAAGTTCTTC
-,TRBJ2-2,TRBV10-2,-,CASEQGGPNTGELFF,TGCGCCAGCGAGCAGGGGGGCCCGAACACCGGGGAGCTGTTTTTT
-,TRBJ2-2,TRBV5-1,-,CASSLRATAGGGELFF,TGCGCCAGCAGCTTGAGGGCCACAGCGGGCGGCGGGGAGCTGTTTTTT
-,TRBJ2-1,TRBV9,-,CASSAPTGVTYNEQFF,TGTGCCAGCAGCGCCCCGACAGGTGTGACCTACAATGAGCAGTTCTTC
TRBD1,TRBJ1-5,TRBV4-3,-,CASSQDQQGARQPQHF,TGCGCCAGCAGCCAAGATCAACAGGGGGCAAGACAGCCCCAGCATTTT
TRBD2,TRBJ2-7,TRBV4-2,-,CASSQVSSGSSYEQYF,TGTGCCAGCAGCCAAGTCTCGAGCGGGAGCTCCTACGAGCAGTACTTC
TRBD2,TRBJ2-7,TRBV28,-,CASSLSGGTYEQYF,TGTGCCAGCAGTTTATCGGGGGGGACCTACGAGCAGTACTTC
-,TRBJ1-5,TRBV28,few,CASSWAREPQHF,TGTGCCAGCAGTTGGGCCCGAGAGCCCCAGCATTTT
-,TRBJ2-7,TRBV29-1,-,CSATTGTYEQYF,TGCAGCGCGACGACAGGAACCTACGAGCAGTACTTC
TRBD1,TRBJ2-4,TRBV4-1,-,CASSQELGTGLWAKNIQYF,TGCGCCAGCAGCCAAGAGTTGGGGACAGGTCTATGGGCCAAAAACATTCAGTACTTC
-,TRBJ2-1,TRBV7-9,-,CASSEMVGGVF,TGTGCCAGCAGCGAAATGGTAGGAGGGGTCTTC
-,TRBJ1-5,TRBV7-2,-,CASSLKVQGYNQPQHF,TGTGCCAGCAGCTTAAAGGTCCAGGGCTACAATCAGCCCCAGCATTTT
TRBD1,TRBJ1-4,TRBV28,-,CASSRPGQANEKLFF,TGTGCCAGCAGTCGACCGGGACAGGCTAATGAAAAACTGTTTTTT
-,TRBJ2-7,TRBV10-3,-,CAISESGPGSYEQYF,TGTGCCATCAGTGAGTCTGGCCCGGGGAGCTACGAGCAGTACTTC
TRBD1,TRBJ1-2,TRBV7-2,once,CASSLAQGGGGYTF,TGTGCCAGCAGCTTAGCGCAAGGGGGCGGAGGCTACACCTTC
-,TRBJ1-5,TRBV28,-,CASKLGSSNQPQHF,TGTGCCAGCAAGTTGGGGAGCTCCAATCAGCCCCAGCATTTT
TRBD1,TRBJ1-1,TRBV6-5,few,CASSRDSANTEAFF,TGTGCCAGCAGCCGGGACAGTGCGAACACTGAAGCTTTCTTT
TRBD2,TRBJ2-1,TRBV7-3,-,CASSLETSGSKFF,TGTGCCAGCAGCTTAGAGACTAGCGGGAGTAAGTTCTTC
TRBD1,TRBJ2-3,TRBV11-1,few,CASSLGQGLSTDTQYF,TGTGCCAGCAGCTTAGGACAGGGGCTAAGCACAGATACGCAGTATTTT
TRBD1,TRBJ1-4,TRBV28,few,CASSPGQGREKLFF,TGTGCCAGCAGTCCCGGACAGGGAAGGGAAAAACTGTTTTTT
TRBD2,TRBJ2-1,TRBV6-5,-,CASSYGSGGINEQFF,TGTGCCAGCAGTTACGGGTCGGGAGGAATCAATGAGCAGTTCTTC
TRBD1,TRBJ2-7,TRBV4-3,once,CASSQPGTGAYEQYF,TGCGCCAGCAGCCAACCCGGGACAGGAGCCTACGAGCAGTACTTC
TRBD1,TRBJ2-2,TRBV5-4,few,CASSPGQGETGELFF,TGTGCCAGCAGCCCCGGACAGGGTGAGACCGGGGAGCTGTTTTTT
TRBD2,TRBJ2-3,TRBV28,-,CASRSGTSGGGTDTQYF,TGTGCCAGCAGATCCGGGACTAGCGGCGGGGGCACAGATACGCAGTATTTT
-,TRBJ2-1,TRBV15,few,CATRGATKSSYNEQFF,TGTGCCACCAGAGGGGCCACGAAGAGCTCCTACAATGAGCAGTTCTTC
TRBD1,TRBJ1-5,TRBV5-6,-,CASSLGAGGSNQPQHF,TGTGCCAGCAGCTTGGGGGCAGGGGGCAGTAATCAGCCCCAGCATTTT
TRBD1,TRBJ1-6,TRBV19,-,CASKGTVFGDNSPLHF,TGTGCCAGTAAGGGGACAGTCTTTGGGGATAATTCACCCCTCCACTTT
-,TRBJ1-2,TRBV11-2,-,CASSSGVVGAVYGYTF,TGTGCCAGCAGCAGTGGGGTCGTAGGGGCGGTCTATGGCTACACCTTC
TRBD2,TRBJ2-2,TRBV7-6,few,CASSSTSGTGELFF,TGTGCCAGCAGCTCGACTAGCGGCACCGGGGAGCTGTTTTTT
-,TRBJ1-1,TRBV5-1,few,CASSLNGGSEAFF,TGCGCCAGCAGCTTGAACGGCGGGTCTGAAGCTTTCTTT
TRBD1,TRBJ1-2,TRBV4-1,-,CASSQGGGQGSYGYTF,TGCGCCAGCAGCCAGGGGGGGGGACAGGGATCTTATGGCTACACCTTC
-,TRBJ2-7,TRBV28,few,CASSTPGVYEQYF,TGTGCCAGCAGCACGCCGGGTGTGTACGAGCAGTACTTC
-,TRBJ2-6,TRBV29-1,few,CSVTLASGANVLTF,TGCAGCGTGACGCTAGCCTCTGGGGCCAACGTCCTGACTTTC